This T cell receptor (beta chain) appears in the sequencing data of a study of T cell repertoires in cytomegalovirus infection. Trimming removed 5 bases at V and 4 bases at J, with 16 bases between. The germline V gene encodes CDR1 SGHVS and CDR2 FQNEAQ. The CDR3 has 15 amino acids. TCRdb analysed the reads with MiXCR anew, one entry per CDR3 protein. The table shows 150,000 or so distinct CDR3 sequences, with 23% occurring only once. This receptor was obtained from a human donor in good health (CMV status not recorded). Some clones in this sample may be carry-over from other donors' samples. This rearrangement joins TRBV7-8 to TRBJ2-3; D gene unclear. The sequenced sample consisted of PBMCs. The CDR3 loop reads CASSMLSGWADTQYF. In DNA, the CDR3 is TGTGCCAGCAGCATGCTTAGTGGGTGGGCAGATACGCAGTATTTT. Filled out from reference TRBV7-8 and TRBJ2-3, the complete variable domain reads GAGVSQSPRYKVAKRGQDVALRCDPISGHVSLFWYQQALGQGPEFLTYFQNEAQLDKSGLPSDRFFAERPEGSVSTLKIQRTQQEDSAVYLCASSMLSGWADTQYFGPGTRLTVL.